This TCR beta chain was captured in a study of blood T cells in healthy people across ages. V was pared by 1 base and J by 2 bases, with 10 bases of the junction left unmatched. Germline V gene lookup returns CDR1 SGHAT and CDR2 FQNNGV. CDR3 length equals 19 residues. This clonotype was seen a handful of times. Combining a sample-barcoded 5' primer with a J-beta primer mix, a second PCR ran for roughly 7 to 11 cycles. TCRdb reanalysed the 5' RACE reads using MiXCR and keeps one entry per CDR3 protein. The sample records about 800,000 distinct CDR3 sequences, 25% being singletons. Another study also made use of these data, one on T cells of mothers and their children.

The clonotype comes from a boy younger than 18 in good health. Sequencing was carried out using blood. This chain connects TRBV11-2 to TRBJ2-2, with TRBD1 matching over 10 bases. This chain's CDR3 is CASSLVGGDRGPNTGELFF. In nucleotides, the CDR3 is TGTGCCAGCAGCTTAGTAGGTGGGGACAGGGGCCCTAACACCGGGGAGCTGTTTTTT.